A selection of T cell receptor beta chains follows, all from one sample in a study of blood T cell repertoires in COVID-19. Sequencing was performed with immunoSEQ multiplex PCR; in TCRdb, only in-frame clones are kept and a portion is missing. In the table there are some 130,000 clones, around 80% of which are singletons. Sequenced material: peripheral blood. The source is a man aged 60 to 69 who had recovered from COVID-19. The CDR3 runs from the conserved cysteine through the conserved F or W. The order of the fields is D gene, J gene, V gene, clone size, CDR3 DNA, CDR3 protein. A D gene is named only where the DNA matches it firmly. Clone size is shown for a subset of rows, as once, few, many or a class of expanded clone.

TRBD1 | TRBJ1-6 | TRBV25-1 | - | TGTGCCAGCAGTCGGACAGGGGGGAATTCACCCCTCCACTTT | CASSRTGGNSPLHF
TRBD1 | TRBJ2-1 | TRBV7-2 | once | TGTGCCAGCAGCTTAGCGCAAACAGGGGGCGCCTATGAGCAGTTCTTC | CASSLAQTGGAYEQFF
TRBD2 | TRBJ2-1 | TRBV11-2 | - | TGTGCCAGCAGGAGGACTAGCGGGACTACCTACAATGAGCAGTTCTTC | CASRRTSGTTYNEQFF
- | TRBJ2-5 | TRBV7-2 | - | TGTGCCAGCAGCGCGACTGGGGAGACCCAGTACTTC | CASSATGETQYF
TRBD1 | TRBJ1-2 | TRBV29-1 | - | TGCAGCGTTGAAGAAGGGGGCGACTATGGCTACACCTTC | CSVEEGGDYGYTF
- | TRBJ1-5 | TRBV20-1 | few | TGCAGTGCTAGTCCAGGGGTCTATAGCAATCAGCCCCAGCATTTT | CSASPGVYSNQPQHF
- | TRBJ1-2 | TRBV6-5 | - | TGTGCCAGCAGTAACAGGGAGAACTATGGCTACACCTTC | CASSNRENYGYTF
- | TRBJ2-7 | TRBV4-3 | - | TGCGCCAGCAGCCAAGATTTCGGCGGCAGACCCCTCGAGCAGTACTTC | CASSQDFGGRPLEQYF
- | TRBJ1-4 | TRBV6-6 | few | TGTGCCAGCGGGGGCGCTGGAGGAGAAAAACTGTTTTTT | CASGGAGGEKLFF
TRBD1 | TRBJ2-3 | TRBV19 | - | TGTGCCAGTAGCGCCAGGGGGCTAGATACGCAGTATTTT | CASSARGLDTQYF
TRBD2 | TRBJ2-2 | TRBV9 | - | TGTGCCAGCAGGCGGGAGGGCCAGGGCGGGGAGCTGTTTTTT | CASRREGQGGELFF
TRBD2 | TRBJ2-7 | TRBV19 | - | TGTGCCAGTAGTACATCCGGGACTAGCGGTTCCTACGAGCAGTACTTC | CASSTSGTSGSYEQYF
TRBD1 | TRBJ2-5 | TRBV15 | - | TGTGCCACCAGCAGAGATCACGGGGTGCTCGCGAGGGGGCCTGGAGAGACCCAGTACTTC | CATSRDHGVLARGPGETQYF
- | TRBJ2-5 | TRBV12-3/TRBV12-4 | - | TGTGCCAGCAGTTTGGGAGGGGGAAAGACCCAGTACTTC | CASSLGGGKTQYF
- | TRBJ2-1 | TRBV18 | - | TGTGCCAGCTCATTCGAGATAGTAGATTACAATGAGCAGTTCTTC | CASSFEIVDYNEQFF
TRBD1 | TRBJ1-5 | TRBV6-2/TRBV6-3 | medium-sized | TGTGCCAGCAGTCGATCGACAGGGACGGGACAGCCCCAGCATTTT | CASSRSTGTGQPQHF
TRBD2 | TRBJ2-1 | TRBV30 | medium-sized | TGTGCCTGGAGTATGGGGGGGTACAATGAGCAGTTCTTC | CAWSMGGYNEQFF